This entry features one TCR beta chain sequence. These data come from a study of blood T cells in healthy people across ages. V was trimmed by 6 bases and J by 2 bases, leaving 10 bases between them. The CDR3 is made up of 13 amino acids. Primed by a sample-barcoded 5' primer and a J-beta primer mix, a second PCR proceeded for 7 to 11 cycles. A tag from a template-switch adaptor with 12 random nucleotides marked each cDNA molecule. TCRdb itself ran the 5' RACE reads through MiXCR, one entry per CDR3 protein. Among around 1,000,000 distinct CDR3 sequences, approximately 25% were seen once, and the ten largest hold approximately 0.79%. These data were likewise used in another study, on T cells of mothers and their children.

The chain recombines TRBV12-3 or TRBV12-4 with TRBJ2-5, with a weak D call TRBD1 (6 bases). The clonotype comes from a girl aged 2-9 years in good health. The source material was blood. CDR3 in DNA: TGTGCCAGCAGGGACAGCTCTCAAGAGACCCAGTACTTC. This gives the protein CASRDSSQETQYF.